This T cell receptor (beta chain) was documented in a study of OX40 agonist ivuxolimab in advanced cancers. For context, the study as a whole: The costimulatory receptor OX40 (CD134) was targeted by ivuxolimab, a fully human IgG2 agonistic monoclonal antibody. Intravenous ivuxolimab was administered to patients every 2 weeks at six dose levels: 0.01, 0.1, 0.3, 1.5, 3 and 10 mg/kg. Of the approximately 54 dose-escalation patients, hepatocellular carcinoma was present in around 20, melanoma in around 15, renal cell carcinoma in 9 and head and neck cancer in 9. In the dose-escalation cohort, nearly 85% of patients were male, and the mean age was 60 years with a range of roughly 23 to 79. Patients were allowed to have had prior anti-PD-1, anti-PD-L1 or anti-CTLA-4 therapy, and roughly 40% of the dose-escalation patients had been treated with checkpoint inhibitors. Partial responses occurred in three dose-escalation patients, of whom one had hepatocellular carcinoma and two had cutaneous melanoma. The point of sequencing TCRbeta in the periphery was to test whether ivuxolimab changed TCR sequence diversity and drove clonal T-cell expansion. The monotherapy dose-escalation portion (N ≈ 50 patients) of the phase I ivuxolimab trial is reported in the paper.

Patients with a history of autoimmune disease or receiving systemic immunosuppression were excluded from the trial. In every dose cohort, peripheral blood was drawn for TCR sequencing at baseline, cycle 4 day 1, and cycle 7 day 1. Samples came from an open-label, multicenter, first-in-human phase I dose-escalation trial of ivuxolimab. Adults with locally advanced or metastatic head and neck squamous cell, hepatocellular, melanoma or renal cell carcinoma were enrolled in the trial. Before TCR sequencing, CD4+ and CD8+ T cells were separately sorted from peripheral blood. To sequence the TCRbeta CDR3 region, genomic DNA was isolated from the sorted cells. TCRbeta CDR3 regions were sequenced using the immunoSEQ Assay. TCRdb stores this immuneACCESS table with in-frame sequences only. Part of the clones is absent; in the studies checked, under half of the shortfall reflects unresolved V genes, and no reason is known for the rest. Counted in this sample were 65,000 to 90,000 clones; more than 75% of them appeared once. The top ten clones comprise under 3.5% of the sample.

For CDR1 and CDR2, the germline V gene lists SGHTA and FQGTGA. The CDR3 sequence holds 12 residues, the cysteine and phenylalanine included. Of the read, only the CDR3 DNA is kept; its 36 bases are in frame from base 1. Between the V and J ends, shortened by 2 bases and 7 bases respectively, the junction contains 6 bases. Here is what the overall study found, with its caveats: At doses from 0.1 to 3.0 mg/kg, clonal expansion was seen in both CD4+ and CD8+ blood T cells between baseline and week 6. After ivuxolimab, CD8+ T cells had more expanded clones than CD4+ T cells on average. Low levels of normalized T-cell clonal expansion were also shown by some nonresponding patients. The antigen specificity of the clonally expanded peripheral T cells was not determined. In partial responders in the 0.1-3.0 mg/kg groups, normalized peripheral clonal expansion was found to be among the lowest, especially among CD8+ T cells.

Regarding this clone: The target of this receptor is not known. Qualities for individual bases were not recorded, and no much larger clone is one base off.

The TCR sequence derives from an adult with an advanced solid tumor such as melanoma, head and neck, liver or kidney cancer. This receptor chain uses TRBV7-3 and TRBJ2-1; TRBD2 is perhaps the D gene, given 6 matching bases. The source was CD4+ or CD8+ T cells sorted from blood, collected in a trial of the OX40 agonist ivuxolimab. This receptor carries the CDR3 CASSLGLNEQFF. In nucleotides, the sequence is TGTGCCAGCAGCTTAGGACTAAATGAGCAGTTCTTC.